Sequencing of this TCR beta chain was carried out in a study of spatial heterogeneity in lung cancer. Trimming cost V 4 bases and J 6 bases; bases outside gene matches: 4. The V gene's germline CDR1 is SGHDN and CDR2 FVKESK. The CDR3 spans 13 residues. The time point here: blood at routine non-recurrence follow-up after resection. Unsorted tumor, nontumor lung tissue or cryopreserved PBMC supplied the whole RNA. TCRdb processed the 5' RACE reads anew with MiXCR; each CDR3 protein has one entry. There are some 54,000 distinct CDR3 sequences in the sample; around 6.7% occur only once, and 35% lies in the top ten. This clonotype showed up many times.

Sequences were derived from PBMCs, sampled at follow-up. The gene calls are TRBV14 and TRBJ1-1; 8 bases map to TRBD1. This TCR was recovered from a female donor with early-stage non-small cell lung cancer. The CDR3 region has the DNA TGTGCCAGCAGCCGACAGGGGCAGGCTGAAGCTTTCTTT. Its translation: CASSRQGQAEAFF.